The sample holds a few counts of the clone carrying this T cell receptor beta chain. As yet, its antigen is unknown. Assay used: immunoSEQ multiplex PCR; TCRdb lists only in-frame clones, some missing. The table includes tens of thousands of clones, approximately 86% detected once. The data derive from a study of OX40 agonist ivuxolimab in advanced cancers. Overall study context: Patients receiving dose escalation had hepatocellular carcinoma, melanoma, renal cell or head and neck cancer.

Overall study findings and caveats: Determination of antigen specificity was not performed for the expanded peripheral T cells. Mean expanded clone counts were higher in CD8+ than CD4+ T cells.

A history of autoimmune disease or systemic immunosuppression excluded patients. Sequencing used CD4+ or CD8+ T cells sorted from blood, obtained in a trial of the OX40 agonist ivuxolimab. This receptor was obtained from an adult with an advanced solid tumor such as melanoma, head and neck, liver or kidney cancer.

As DNA, the CDR3 is TGTGCCAGCAGCCCTTGGGGGGGAGAGCAGTTCTTC. Residues: CASSPWGGEQFF. V gene TRBV5-4 combines with J gene TRBJ2-1, with 7 bases that match TRBD2. Germline CDR1 and CDR2: SGHNT and YYREEE (reference sequence). V gave up 4 bases and J gave up 10 bases; unmatched junction bases: 5. This CDR3 is 12 amino acids long.